The 5 T cell receptor beta chains in this list originate from one sample, sequenced in a study of cytomegalovirus exposure and HLA in healthy donors. In the PCR, 60 Vbeta and 13 Jbeta primers were used. Sequencing was performed with immunoSEQ multiplex PCR; in TCRdb, only in-frame clones are kept and a portion is missing. The sample gives 150,000 to 200,000 clones, roughly 70% of which show up once; 1.5% is in the top ten. The sample consisted of PBMCs. These receptors originate from a girl aged 10-17 years in good health and CMV-seronegative.

This clone turned up a few times. The rearrangement uses TRBV5-1 and TRBJ1-2; D call uncertain. V was trimmed by 4 bases and J by 8 bases, leaving 12 bases between them. The CDR3 runs to 12 residues. Germline CDR1 reads SGHRS; CDR2 reads YFSETQ. The CDR3 DNA sequence: TGCGCCAGCAGCCCCCCGGACTCCGGCTACACCTTC. This gives the protein CASSPPDSGYTF.

This CDR3 is CASSPESGQPFNYGYTF. CDR3 DNA: TGCGCCAGCAGCCCTGAATCGGGACAGCCTTTTAACTATGGCTACACCTTC. The chain uses TRBV5-1 and TRBJ1-2, with TRBD1 matching 7 bases. J was trimmed by 1 base and V by 4 bases; bases with no gene match: 13. The CDR3 has 17 residues. The germline gives CDR1 SGHRS, CDR2 YFSETQ.

This clone turned up a few times. This chain connects TRBV18 to TRBJ1-1, with 7 bases aligning to TRBD1. V lost 2 bases, J lost 7 bases, and 4 bases stayed unmatched. The CDR3 totals 13 residues. Germline V lookup: CDR1 KGHSH, CDR2 LQKENI. The CDR3 DNA sequence: TGTGCCAGCTCACCAAGGGACAGTAGTGAAGCTTTCTTT. Protein product: CASSPRDSSEAFF. Full variable domain (rest looked up from reference TRBV18 and TRBJ1-1): NAGVMQNPRHLVRRRGQEARLRCSPMKGHSHVYWYRQLPEEGLKFMVYLQKENIIDESGMPKERFSAEFPKEGPSILRIQQVVRGDSAAYFCASSPRDSSEAFFGQGTRLTVV.

The V call is TRBV27, the J call TRBJ2-1; TRBD2 agrees at 10 bases. Germline V gene lookup returns CDR1 MNHEY and CDR2 SMNVEV (reference sequence). This CDR3 contains 17 residues. Losses at the gene ends were 5 bases for V and 6 bases for J; bases not matched to a gene: 13. The CDR3 protein is CASSLLQAGGPVNEQFF. CDR3 sequence (DNA): TGTGCCAGCAGTCTCCTACAAGCGGGGGGGCCGGTCAATGAGCAGTTCTTC.

J is TRBJ1-4 and V is TRBV25-1, with D possibly being TRBD1 (5 bases). The CDR3 covers 13 residues. With 3 bases removed from V and 8 bases from J, the gap between germline ends came to 10 bases. CDR1 and CDR2 from the germline V gene are MGHDK and SYGVNS. The CDR3 region is CASSEPGGEKLFF. For the CDR3, the DNA is TGTGCCAGCAGTGAGCCCGGGGGGGAAAAACTGTTTTTT.